The table lists the clone carrying this T cell receptor beta chain with a few counts. From the RT-PCR reads, TCRdb called clonotypes with MiXCR, one entry per CDR3 protein. The top ten hold 3.6% of the sample, which has about 680,000 distinct CDR3 sequences, over 12% seen once. Trimming took off 4 bases at V and 1 base at J, with 17 bases between the two ends. The germline V gene encodes CDR1 SGHRS and CDR2 YFSETQ. This CDR3 spans 16 amino acids. The sample consisted of memory CD4+ T cells from blood. The J gene is TRBJ1-1, the V gene TRBV5-1; D may be TRBD1 (6 bases). This receptor was obtained from a female donor in good health, serving as a healthy control. The CDR3 region has the DNA TGCGCCAGCAGCAGCGCCGGGACACTAAGGAACACTGAAGCTTTCTTT. The encoded protein is CASSSAGTLRNTEAFF.